Shown below are 15 T cell receptor beta chains from a single sample sequenced in a study of cytomegalovirus exposure and HLA in healthy donors. This PCR relied on a set of 60 Vbeta primers and 13 Jbeta primers. Assay: immunoSEQ multiplex PCR; the TCRdb copy retains only in-frame clones and omits some. The sample includes roughly 190,000 clones, 84% of them seen just once. The sequencing input was PBMCs. The receptor set was obtained from a woman in her forties or fifties in good health and CMV-seropositive.

This sequence joins TRBV9 and TRBJ1-6, with TRBD1 matching over 8 bases. Germline V gene sequence: CDR1 SGDLS, CDR2 YYNGEE. After removal of 3 bases from V and 8 bases from J, the junction contained 1 base not matched to a gene. The CDR3 totals 13 residues. CDR3 residues: CASSETGDSPLHF. In DNA form, the CDR3 reads TGTGCCAGCAGCGAGACAGGGGATTCACCCCTCCACTTT.

The chain is built from TRBV15 and TRBJ1-1, with 8 positions matching TRBD1. This CDR3 is 17 amino acids long. Per the germline V gene, CDR1 is LNHNV and CDR2 is YYDKDF (reference sequence). Germline trimming cut 0 bases from V and 1 base from J; bases unmatched to any gene: 7. The CDR3 sequence: CATSRDIGQGANTEAFF. The CDR3 bases are TGTGCCACCAGCAGAGATATAGGACAGGGAGCGAACACTGAAGCTTTCTTT. Full variable domain (missing parts from reference TRBV15 and TRBJ1-1): DAMVIQNPRYQVTQFGKPVTLSCSQTLNHNVMYWYQQKSSQAPKLLFHYYDKDFNNEADTPDNFQSRRPNTSFCFLDIRSPGLGDTAMYLCATSRDIGQGANTEAFFGQGTRLTVV.

The J gene is TRBJ2-5, the V gene TRBV6-5; D not resolved. V was shortened by 5 bases and J by 0 bases, with 13 bases between the two germline ends. This CDR3 has 15 residues. Germline loops: CDR1 MNHEY, CDR2 SVGAGI. The CDR3 loop is CASSAHGGYQETQYF. As DNA, the CDR3 is TGTGCCAGCAGTGCCCACGGCGGTTACCAAGAGACCCAGTACTTC.

CDR3 protein: CSVETDISYEQYF. CDR3 DNA: TGCAGCGTTGAAACGGACATCTCCTACGAGCAGTACTTC. The chain is built from TRBV29-1 and TRBJ2-7, with D perhaps TRBD1 (5 bases). The V gene lost 2 bases and the J gene lost 0 bases, with 8 bases spanning the gap. CDR3 length: 13 residues. CDR1 and CDR2 (germline): SQVTM, ANQGSEA.

The chain links TRBV28 to TRBJ2-1; TRBD1 aligns across 7 bases. Germline CDR1 reads MDHEN; CDR2 reads SYDVKM. With 6 bases clipped from V and 5 bases from J, the junction kept 10 bases outside the gene matches. This CDR3 is built from 15 residues. The CDR3 is CASREFQGVDNEQFF. The DNA of the CDR3 is TGTGCCAGCAGGGAATTCCAGGGGGTCGACAATGAGCAGTTCTTC.

The rearrangement links TRBV5-1 to TRBJ1-6; TRBD1 matches at 10 bases. The CDR3 totals 13 residues. CDR1 SGHRS and CDR2 YFSETQ come from the germline V gene. The V gene end was trimmed by 5 bases and the J gene end by 10 bases; junction bases not matched to a gene: 3. CDR3 loop: CASRGTGESPLHF. CDR3 coding DNA: TGCGCCAGCAGGGGGACAGGGGAATCACCCCTCCACTTT.

This clone has a handful of counts. The chain joins TRBV4-1 to TRBJ1-2; 7 bases fit TRBD1. After removal of 0 bases from V and 4 bases from J, the junction contained 5 bases not matched to a gene. The CDR3 runs to 15 residues. Germline CDR1 reads MGHRA; CDR2 reads YSYEKL. CDR3 amino acids: CASSQELQGIYGYTF. DNA of the CDR3: TGCGCCAGCAGCCAAGAACTACAGGGGATCTATGGCTACACCTTC.

This clone was counted only a few times. The chain has TRBV10-3 and TRBJ1-1; a possible D gene is TRBD1 (6 bases). Germline assignment: CDR1 ENHRY and CDR2 SYGVKD. V lost 3 bases, J lost 1 base, and 12 bases lay in between. The CDR3 loop spans 15 amino acids. The CDR3 DNA reads as TGTGCCATCAGTGATCTCAAGACAGGGAACACTGAAGCTTTCTTT. Translation: CAISDLKTGNTEAFF.

The chain uses TRBV21-1 and TRBJ1-1; no check of the table's D call, TRBD1, against the DNA was made. TRBV21-1 is flagged as a pseudogene. The CDR3 is 18 residues long. Here the CDR3 DNA reads TGTGCCAGCAGCAGGGGCGACAGGTCTGCCTTCATGAACACTGAAGCTTTCTTT. Amino acid sequence: CASSRGDRSAFMNTEAFF.

The genes are TRBV9 and TRBJ2-5; D might be TRBD1 (7 bases). Between the trimmed V and J ends, which lost 0 bases and 2 bases, there was a span of 17 bases. Germline CDR1 reads SGDLS; CDR2 reads YYNGEE. The CDR3 sequence is 17 residues long. CDR3 amino acids: CASSVAGLAGGQETQYF. The CDR3 nucleotides read TGTGCCAGCAGCGTAGCCGGTCTGGCAGGGGGGCAAGAGACCCAGTACTTC.

This clone was observed a few times. J is TRBJ2-1 and V is TRBV4-1; maybe TRBD2 (6 bases). The CDR3 runs to 15 residues. CDR1 MGHRA and CDR2 YSYEKL come from the germline V gene. Trimming shortened V by 1 base and J by 8 bases, and 15 bases separated the two germline ends. The CDR3 sequence: CASSQGGGLWDEQFF. CDR3 DNA sequence: TGCGCCAGCAGCCAAGGTGGGGGGTTGTGGGATGAGCAGTTCTTC.

This rearrangement joins TRBV6-6 to TRBJ1-2; D may be TRBD1 (5 bases). Trimming took 2 bases from V and 1 from J, leaving 5 bases between them. This CDR3 comprises 13 residues. Germline loops: CDR1 MNHNY, CDR2 SVGAGI (reference sequence). This chain's CDR3 is CASSYDSNYGYTF. DNA of the CDR3: TGTGCCAGCAGTTACGACAGTAACTATGGCTACACCTTC.

The chain recombines TRBV30 with TRBJ1-3, with a weak D call TRBD1 (5 bases). V lost 2 bases and J 1 base, leaving 9 bases between the germline ends. Germline-derived CDR1 and CDR2 are GTSNPN and SVGIG (reference sequence). The CDR3 has 14 amino acids. The CDR3 loop reads CAWSKGVSGNTIYF. In nucleotides, the CDR3 is TGTGCCTGGAGTAAAGGGGTATCTGGAAACACCATATATTTT.

The rearrangement uses TRBV9 and TRBJ1-3, with D perhaps TRBD1 (5 bases). Germline values: CDR1 SGDLS, CDR2 YYNGEE. The CDR3 sequence is 15 residues long. The V and J ends lost 4 bases and 4 bases respectively, with 15 bases between them. The CDR3 DNA reads TGTGCCAGCAGCACCGGGGGGGATACCGGAAACACCATATATTTT. Encoded protein: CASSTGGDTGNTIYF.

V usage is TRBV4-2 and J usage is TRBJ1-1; 10 bases are shared with TRBD1. Unmatched junction bases numbered 5, after V lost 0 bases and J lost 7 bases. The CDR3 consists of 15 residues. The germline V gene has CDR1 LGHNA and CDR2 YNFKEQ. In nucleotides, the CDR3 is TGTGCCAGCAGCCAAGAAGGGACAGGGGCGCGTGAAGCTTTCTTT. It yields the protein CASSQEGTGAREAFF.